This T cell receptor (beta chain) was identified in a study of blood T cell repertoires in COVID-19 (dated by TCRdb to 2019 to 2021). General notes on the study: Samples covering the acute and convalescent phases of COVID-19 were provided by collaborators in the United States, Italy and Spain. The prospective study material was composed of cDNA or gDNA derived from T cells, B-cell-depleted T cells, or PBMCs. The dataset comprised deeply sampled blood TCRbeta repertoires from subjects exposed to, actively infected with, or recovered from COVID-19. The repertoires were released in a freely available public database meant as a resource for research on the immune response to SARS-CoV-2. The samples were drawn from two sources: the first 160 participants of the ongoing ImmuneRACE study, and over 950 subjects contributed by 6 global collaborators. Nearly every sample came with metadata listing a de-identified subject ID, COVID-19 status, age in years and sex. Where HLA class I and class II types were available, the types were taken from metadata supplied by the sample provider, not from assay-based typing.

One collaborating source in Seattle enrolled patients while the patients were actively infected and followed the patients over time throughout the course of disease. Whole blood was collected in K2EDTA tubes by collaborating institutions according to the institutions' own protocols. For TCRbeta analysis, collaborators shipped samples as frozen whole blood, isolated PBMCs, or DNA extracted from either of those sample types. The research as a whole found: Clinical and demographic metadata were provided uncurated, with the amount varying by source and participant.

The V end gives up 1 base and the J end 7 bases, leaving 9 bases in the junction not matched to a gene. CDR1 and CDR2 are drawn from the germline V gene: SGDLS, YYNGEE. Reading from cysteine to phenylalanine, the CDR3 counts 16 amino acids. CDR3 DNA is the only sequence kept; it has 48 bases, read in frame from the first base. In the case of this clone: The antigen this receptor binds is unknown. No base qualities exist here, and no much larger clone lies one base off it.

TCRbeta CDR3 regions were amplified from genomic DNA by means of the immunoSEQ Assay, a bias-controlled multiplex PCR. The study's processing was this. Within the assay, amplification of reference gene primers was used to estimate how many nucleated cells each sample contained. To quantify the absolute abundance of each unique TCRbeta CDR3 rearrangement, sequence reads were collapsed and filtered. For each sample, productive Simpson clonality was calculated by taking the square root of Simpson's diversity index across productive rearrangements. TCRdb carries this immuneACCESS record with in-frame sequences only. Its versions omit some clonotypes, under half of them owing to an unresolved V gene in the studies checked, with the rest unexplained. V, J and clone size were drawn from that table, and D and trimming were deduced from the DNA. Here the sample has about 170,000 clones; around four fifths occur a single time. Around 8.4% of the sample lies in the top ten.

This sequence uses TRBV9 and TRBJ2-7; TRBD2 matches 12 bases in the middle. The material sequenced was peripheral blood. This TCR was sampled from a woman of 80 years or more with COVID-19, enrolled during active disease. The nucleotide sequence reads TGTGCCAGCAGCGTACAGGGGGCCGGGACTAGCGGGGAGCAGTACTTC. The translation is CASSVQGAGTSGEQYF.